The present T cell receptor beta chain was sequenced within a study of blood T cell repertoires in COVID-19. Across the whole study: Nucleic acid was either cDNA or gDNA, and it came from T cells, B-cell-depleted T cells, or PBMCs.

The CDR3 is made up of 15 amino acids. Germline V lookup: CDR1 KGHDR, CDR2 SFDVKD. V was shortened by 4 bases and J by 1 base, with 11 bases between the two germline ends. Original methodology: By means of reference gene primer amplification, nucleated cell counts were estimated. The assay was immunoSEQ multiplex PCR, and TCRdb's table has in-frame clones only and misses some. The V and J calls and clone size come from that table; D and trimming were worked out from the DNA. The table records tens of thousands of clones, around 86% of them present only once. Sequenced: peripheral blood. The sequence derives from a human donor in a cohort sampled during active COVID-19. This chain links TRBV24-1 with TRBJ2-3; D ambiguous. The CDR3 loop reads CATSDSQARTDTQYF. The CDR3 DNA reads TGTGCCACCAGTGACTCGCAGGCCCGCACAGATACGCAGTATTTT.